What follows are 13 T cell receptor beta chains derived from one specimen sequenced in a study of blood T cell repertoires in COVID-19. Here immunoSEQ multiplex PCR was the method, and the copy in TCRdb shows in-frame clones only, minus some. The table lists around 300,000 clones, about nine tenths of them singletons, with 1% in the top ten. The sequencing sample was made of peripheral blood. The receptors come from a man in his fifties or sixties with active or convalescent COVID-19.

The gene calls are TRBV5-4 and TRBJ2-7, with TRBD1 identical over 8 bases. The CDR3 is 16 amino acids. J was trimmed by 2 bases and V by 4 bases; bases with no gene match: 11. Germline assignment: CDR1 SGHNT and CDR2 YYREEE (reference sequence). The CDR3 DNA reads TGTGCCAGCAGCCCCAAGGCGGGACAGGAAACCTACGAGCAGTACTTC. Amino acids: CASSPKAGQETYEQYF.

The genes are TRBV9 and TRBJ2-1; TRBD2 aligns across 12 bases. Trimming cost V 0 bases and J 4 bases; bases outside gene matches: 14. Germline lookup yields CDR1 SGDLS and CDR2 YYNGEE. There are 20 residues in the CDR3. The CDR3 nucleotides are TGTGCCAGCAGCGTAGACCCACTTCTAGCGGGGGGGCCGGGATACAATGAGCAGTTCTTC. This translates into CASSVDPLLAGGPGYNEQFF.

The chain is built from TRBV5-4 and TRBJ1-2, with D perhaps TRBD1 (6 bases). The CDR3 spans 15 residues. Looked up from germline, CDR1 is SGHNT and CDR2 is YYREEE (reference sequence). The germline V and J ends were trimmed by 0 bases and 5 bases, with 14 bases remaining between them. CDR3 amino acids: CASSLGTGQGYGYTF. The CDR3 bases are TGTGCCAGCAGCTTGGGTACGGGTCAGGGGTATGGCTACACCTTC.

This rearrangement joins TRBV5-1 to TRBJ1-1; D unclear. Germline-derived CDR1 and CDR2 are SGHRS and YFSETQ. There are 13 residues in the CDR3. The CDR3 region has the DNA TGCGTCACGCGTACCGGAGTGAACACTGAAGCTTTCTTT. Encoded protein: CVTRTGVNTEAFF.

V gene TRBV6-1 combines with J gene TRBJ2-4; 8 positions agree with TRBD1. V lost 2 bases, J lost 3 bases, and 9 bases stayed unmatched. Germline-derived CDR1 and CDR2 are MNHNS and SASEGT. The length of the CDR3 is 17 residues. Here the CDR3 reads CASSEFPSDRVKNIQYF. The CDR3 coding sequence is TGTGCCAGCAGTGAATTCCCCTCGGACAGGGTCAAAAACATTCAGTACTTC.

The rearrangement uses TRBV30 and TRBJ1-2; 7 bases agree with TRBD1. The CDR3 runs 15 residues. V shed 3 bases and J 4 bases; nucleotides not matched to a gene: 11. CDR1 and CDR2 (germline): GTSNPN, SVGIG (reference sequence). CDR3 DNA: TGTGCCTGGAGGGACTCAAGGGGGCCGACCTATGGCTACACCTTC. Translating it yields CAWRDSRGPTYGYTF.

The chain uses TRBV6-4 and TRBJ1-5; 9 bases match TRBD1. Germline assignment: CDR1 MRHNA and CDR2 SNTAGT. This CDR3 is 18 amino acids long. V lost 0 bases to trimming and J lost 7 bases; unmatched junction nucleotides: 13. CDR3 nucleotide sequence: TGTGCCAGCAGTGACTCGATTAATCCGCGGACAGGGGACCAGCCCCAGCATTTT. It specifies CASSDSINPRTGDQPQHF.

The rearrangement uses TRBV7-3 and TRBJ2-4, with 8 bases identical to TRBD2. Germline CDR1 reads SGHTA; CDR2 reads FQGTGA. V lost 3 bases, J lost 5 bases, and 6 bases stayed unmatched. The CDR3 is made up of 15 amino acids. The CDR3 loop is CASSLSGGPQNIQYF. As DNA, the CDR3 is TGTGCCAGCAGCTTGTCGGGAGGGCCGCAAAACATTCAGTACTTC.

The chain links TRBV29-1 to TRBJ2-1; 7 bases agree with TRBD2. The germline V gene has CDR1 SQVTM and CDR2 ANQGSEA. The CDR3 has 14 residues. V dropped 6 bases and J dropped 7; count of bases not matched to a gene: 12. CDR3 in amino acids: CSVELAPERNEQFF. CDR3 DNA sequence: TGCAGCGTAGAACTAGCGCCGGAAAGGAATGAGCAGTTCTTC.

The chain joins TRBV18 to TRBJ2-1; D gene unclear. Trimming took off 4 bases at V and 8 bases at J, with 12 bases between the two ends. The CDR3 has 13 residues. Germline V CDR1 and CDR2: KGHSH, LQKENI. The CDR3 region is CASSLTYEDEQFF. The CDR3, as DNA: TGTGCCAGCTCACTCACCTACGAGGATGAGCAGTTCTTC.

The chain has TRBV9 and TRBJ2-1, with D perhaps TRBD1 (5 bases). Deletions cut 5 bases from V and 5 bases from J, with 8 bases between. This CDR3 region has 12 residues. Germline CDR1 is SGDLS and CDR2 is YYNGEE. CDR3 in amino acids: CASSPGNNEQFF. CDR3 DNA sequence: TGTGCCAGCAGTCCAGGGAACAATGAGCAGTTCTTC.

The CDR3 loop reads CASSWGGETQYF. CDR3 bases: TGTGCCAGCTCATGGGGGGGAGAGACCCAGTACTTC. This chain uses TRBV18 with TRBJ2-5, with 7 positions matching TRBD2. CDR3 length: 12 residues. Germline CDR1 and CDR2: KGHSH and LQKENI. Unmatched junction bases numbered 1, after V lost 5 bases and J lost 4 bases.

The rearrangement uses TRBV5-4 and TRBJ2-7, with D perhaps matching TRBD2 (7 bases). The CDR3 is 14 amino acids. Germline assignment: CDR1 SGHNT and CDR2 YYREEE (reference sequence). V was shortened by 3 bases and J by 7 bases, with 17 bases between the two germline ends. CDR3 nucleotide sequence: TGTGCCAGCAGCTGGCCCATGGCGGGGGCGGAGCAGTACTTC. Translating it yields CASSWPMAGAEQYF.